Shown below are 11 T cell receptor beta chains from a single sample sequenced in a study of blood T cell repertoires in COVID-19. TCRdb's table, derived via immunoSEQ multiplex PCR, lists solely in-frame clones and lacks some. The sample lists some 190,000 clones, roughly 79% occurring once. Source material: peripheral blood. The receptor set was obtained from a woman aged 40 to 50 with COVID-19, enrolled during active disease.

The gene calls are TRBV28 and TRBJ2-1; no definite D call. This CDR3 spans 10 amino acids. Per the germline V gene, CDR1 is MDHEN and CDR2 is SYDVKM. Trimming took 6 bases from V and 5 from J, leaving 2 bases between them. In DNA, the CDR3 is TGTGCCAGCAGCGACAATGAGCAGTTCTTC. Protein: CASSDNEQFF.

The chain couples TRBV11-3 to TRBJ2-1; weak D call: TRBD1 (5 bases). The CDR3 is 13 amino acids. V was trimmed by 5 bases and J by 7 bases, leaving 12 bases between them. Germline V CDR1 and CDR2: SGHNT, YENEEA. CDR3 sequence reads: CASSPSAGNEQFF. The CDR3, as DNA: TGTGCCAGCAGCCCTTCTGCAGGGAATGAGCAGTTCTTC. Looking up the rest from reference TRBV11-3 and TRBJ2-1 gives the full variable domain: EAGVVQSPRYKIIEKKQPVAFWCNPISGHNTLYWYLQNLGQGPELLIRYENEEAVDDSQLPKDRFSAERLKGVDSTLKIQPAELGDSAVYLCASSPSAGNEQFFGPGTRLTVL.

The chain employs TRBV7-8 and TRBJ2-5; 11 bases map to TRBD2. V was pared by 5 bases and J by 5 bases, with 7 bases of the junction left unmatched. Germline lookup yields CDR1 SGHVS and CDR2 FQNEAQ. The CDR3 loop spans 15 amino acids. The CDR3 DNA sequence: TGTGCCAGCAGCCACGGACTAGCGGGTCCGGAGACCCAGTACTTC. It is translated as CASSHGLAGPETQYF.

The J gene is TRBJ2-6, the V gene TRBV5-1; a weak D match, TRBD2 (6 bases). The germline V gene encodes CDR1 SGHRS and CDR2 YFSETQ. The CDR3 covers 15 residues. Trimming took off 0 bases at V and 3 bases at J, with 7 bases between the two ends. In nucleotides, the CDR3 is TGCGCCAGCAGCTTGGCGGGGGTTGGGGCCAACGTCCTGACTTTC. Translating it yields CASSLAGVGANVLTF.

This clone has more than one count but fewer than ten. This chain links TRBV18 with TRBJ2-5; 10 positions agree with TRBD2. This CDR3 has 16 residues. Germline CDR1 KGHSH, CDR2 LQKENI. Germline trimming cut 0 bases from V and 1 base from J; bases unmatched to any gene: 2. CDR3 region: CASSPPLAGAQETQYF. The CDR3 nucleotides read TGTGCCAGCTCACCACCGCTAGCGGGAGCCCAAGAGACCCAGTACTTC.

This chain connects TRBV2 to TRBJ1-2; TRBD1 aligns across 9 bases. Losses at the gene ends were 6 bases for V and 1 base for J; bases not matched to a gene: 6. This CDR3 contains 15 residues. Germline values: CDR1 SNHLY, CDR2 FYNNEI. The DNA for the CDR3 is TGTGCCAGCAGCCGGACAGGGGTTCGTAACTATGGCTACACCTTC. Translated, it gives CASSRTGVRNYGYTF.

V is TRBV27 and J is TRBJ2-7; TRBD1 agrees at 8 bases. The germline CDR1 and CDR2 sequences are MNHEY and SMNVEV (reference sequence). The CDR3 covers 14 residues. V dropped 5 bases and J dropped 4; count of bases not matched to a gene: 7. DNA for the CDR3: TGTGCCAGCAGTCAGGACAGGGCCCGGTACGAGCAGTACTTC. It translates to CASSQDRARYEQYF.

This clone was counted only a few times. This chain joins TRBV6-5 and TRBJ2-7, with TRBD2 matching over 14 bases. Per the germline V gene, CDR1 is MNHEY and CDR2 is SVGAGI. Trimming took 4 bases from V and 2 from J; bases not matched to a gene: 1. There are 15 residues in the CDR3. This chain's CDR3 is CASSSTSGGAYEQYV. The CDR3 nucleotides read TGTGCCAGCAGTTCGACTAGCGGGGGGGCCTACGAGCAGTACGTC.

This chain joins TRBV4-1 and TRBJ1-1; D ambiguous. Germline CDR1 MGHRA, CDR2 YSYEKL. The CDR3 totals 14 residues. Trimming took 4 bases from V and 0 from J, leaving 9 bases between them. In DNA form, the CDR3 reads TGCGCCAGCAGCCCCCGCGGGATGAACACTGAAGCTTTCTTT. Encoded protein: CASSPRGMNTEAFF.

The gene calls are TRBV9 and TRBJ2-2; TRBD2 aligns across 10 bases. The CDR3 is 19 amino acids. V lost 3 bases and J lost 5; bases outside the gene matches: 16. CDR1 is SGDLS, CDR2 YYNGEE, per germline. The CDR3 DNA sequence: TGTGCCAGCAGCGCCCCCATGGGGCTAGCGGGAGTCGAAACCGGGGAGCTGTTTTTT. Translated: CASSAPMGLAGVETGELFF.

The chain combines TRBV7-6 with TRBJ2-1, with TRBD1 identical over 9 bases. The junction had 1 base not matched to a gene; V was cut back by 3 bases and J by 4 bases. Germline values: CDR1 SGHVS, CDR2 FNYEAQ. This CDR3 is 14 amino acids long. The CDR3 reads CASSFGTGYNEQFF. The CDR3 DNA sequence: TGTGCCAGCAGCTTCGGGACAGGGTACAATGAGCAGTTCTTC.